The 25 T cell receptor beta chains below come from one sample, sequenced in a study of T cells in Graves' hyperthyroidism and ophthalmopathy. RNA transcripts were the template for amplifying TCR beta CDR3 regions. Researchers ran a first-round RT-PCR on the TCR CDR3 using the HTBI primer set. TCRdb analysed the multiplex PCR reads with MiXCR anew, one entry per CDR3 protein. The data show fewer than 650,000 distinct CDR3 sequences, 14% seen once. The sequenced sample consisted of blood. The receptor source for this set is a woman between 18 and 30 years old with Graves' ophthalmopathy.

Ten or more counts support this clonotype. The chain joins TRBV2 to TRBJ2-5; tentatively, D is TRBD2 (5 bases). V was shortened by 1 base and J by 4 bases, with 10 bases between the two germline ends. Germline V gene data show CDR1 as SNHLY and CDR2 as FYNNEI. The CDR3 totals 14 residues. The CDR3 nucleotides read TGTGCCAGCAGTGAAGACGGGGTGGCAGAGACCCAGTACTTC. Amino acids: CASSEDGVAETQYF. Drawing the rest from reference TRBV2 and TRBJ2-5, the complete variable domain is EPEVTQTPSHQVTQMGQEVILRCVPISNHLYFYWYRQILGQKVEFLVSFYNNEISEKSEIFDDQFSVERPDGSNFTLKIRSTKLEDSAMYFCASSEDGVAETQYFGPGTRLLVL.

This clonotype was detected a few times. This sequence may be a read error, since a much larger clone differs from it by one base. This chain uses TRBV6-2 or TRBV6-3 with TRBJ1-2; 8 bases fit TRBD1. CDR3 length equals 12 residues. The germline V gene encodes CDR1 MNHEY and CDR2 SVGEGT. The CDR3 coding sequence is TGTGCCCGCAGCTTGACAGGGGAGGGCTACACCTTC. This translates into CARSLTGEGYTF.

The sample holds many counts of this clonotype. The V and J genes are TRBV20-1 and TRBJ2-5; 7 bases align to TRBD2. V lost 5 bases to trimming and J lost 1 base; unmatched junction nucleotides: 13. The CDR3 totals 16 residues. Germline V lookup: CDR1 DFQATT, CDR2 SNEGSKA (reference sequence). CDR3 in DNA: TGCAGTGCTGCCACGACCTTTCTAGCGGTCCAAGAGACCCAGTACTTC. Translating gives CSAATTFLAVQETQYF.

The chain recombines TRBV30 with TRBJ1-1; D gene ambiguous. Germline V gives CDR1 GTSNPN, CDR2 SVGIG (reference sequence). V was pared by 2 bases and J by 0 bases, with 16 bases between. This CDR3 spans 16 amino acids. The CDR3 coding sequence is TGTGCCTGGAGTTTAAGGGAGAGGGTAGTGAACACTGAAGCTTTCTTT. The encoded protein is CAWSLRERVVNTEAFF.

This clonotype occurred many times. The V call is TRBV7-3, the J call TRBJ1-2; a possible D gene is TRBD1 (5 bases). Germline V gene lookup returns CDR1 SGHTA and CDR2 FQGTGA. The CDR3 runs to 13 residues. V was pared by 0 bases and J by 7 bases, with 9 bases between. DNA for the CDR3: TGTGCCAGCAGCTTAACAGGGGAAGGTGGCTACACCTTC. As protein: CASSLTGEGGYTF.

This clonotype was found many times. The chain is built from TRBV4-1 and TRBJ2-3; tentatively, D is TRBD1 (6 bases). V shed 5 bases and J shed 7 bases, with 19 bases lying between them. The CDR3 has 15 amino acids. Looked up from germline, CDR1 is MGHRA and CDR2 is YSYEKL. CDR3 protein: CASSGPQGSTYTQYF. CDR3 DNA: TGCGCCAGCAGCGGTCCACAGGGCTCAACGTATACGCAGTATTTT.

This clonotype occurred a few times. The V gene is TRBV20-1, the J gene TRBJ1-1; 10 positions agree with TRBD1. The CDR3 has 14 amino acids. Germline loops: CDR1 DFQATT, CDR2 SNEGSKA (reference sequence). With 3 bases clipped from V and 6 bases from J, the junction kept 7 bases outside the gene matches. CDR3 sequence reads: CSASGETGGPEAFF. DNA of the CDR3: TGCAGTGCTAGTGGAGAGACAGGGGGCCCTGAAGCTTTCTTT.

Many counts were recorded for this clonotype. The chain uses TRBV30 and TRBJ2-7; no clear D. The germline V and J ends were trimmed by 5 bases and 0 bases, with 5 bases remaining between them. CDR1 GTSNPN and CDR2 SVGIG come from the germline V gene (reference sequence). The CDR3 is 11 amino acids. In nucleotides, the CDR3 is TGTGCCTGGGGGATCTCCTACGAGCAGTACTTC. This translates into CAWGISYEQYF.

The chain has TRBV24-1 and TRBJ2-6, with no clear D. Per the germline V gene, CDR1 is KGHDR and CDR2 is SFDVKD. V was cut by 3 bases and J by 1 base, with 9 bases left in between. The CDR3 runs to 16 residues. The CDR3 nucleotides are TGTGCCACCAGTGATCTCGACGGGTCTGGGGCCAACGTCCTGACTTTC. Translating gives CATSDLDGSGANVLTF.

This clonotype appeared a few times. The chain employs TRBV2 and TRBJ1-5; the D is unclear. V was shortened by 5 bases and J by 10 bases, with 15 bases between the two germline ends. This CDR3 spans 13 amino acids. CDR1 SNHLY and CDR2 FYNNEI come from the germline V gene. The CDR3 DNA reads TGTGCCAGCAGTCCGGGCCCCCGACCTCCCCAGCATTTT. Translation: CASSPGPRPPQHF.

This clonotype was seen many times. The gene calls are TRBV28 and TRBJ1-2, with TRBD1 as a possible D gene (5 bases). Trimming left V 4 bases short and J 5 bases short, with 20 bases between. Germline V gene lookup returns CDR1 MDHEN and CDR2 SYDVKM. The length of the CDR3 is 16 residues. For the CDR3, the DNA is TGTGCCAGCAGTTCCCCGGGAGGCGTGGACAATTATGGCTACACCTTC. It encodes CASSSPGGVDNYGYTF.

The chain couples TRBV4-2 to TRBJ2-2; 9 bases align to TRBD2. Germline trimming cut 4 bases from V and 7 bases from J; bases unmatched to any gene: 13. This CDR3 has 17 amino acids. CDR1 and CDR2 (germline): LGHNA, YNFKEQ. Here the CDR3 reads CASSPSLAGVYVGELFF. Here the CDR3 DNA reads TGTGCCAGCAGCCCGTCGTTAGCGGGAGTTTATGTCGGGGAGCTGTTTTTT.

This chain links TRBV9 with TRBJ2-1, with 7 bases that match TRBD1. This CDR3 is built from 15 residues. Trimming at V came to 3 bases and at J to 2 bases, leaving 5 bases not matched to a gene. Per the germline V gene, CDR1 is SGDLS and CDR2 is YYNGEE. DNA for the CDR3: TGTGCCAGCAGCGCCTCCGGGACAGCCTACAATGAGCAGTTCTTC. Protein: CASSASGTAYNEQFF.

This clonotype was seen ten or more times. The chain links TRBV12-3 or TRBV12-4 to TRBJ2-4, with 7 bases lining up with TRBD2. V lost 8 bases to trimming and J lost 1 base; unmatched junction nucleotides: 5. The CDR3 loop spans 14 amino acids. The CDR3 loop is CASGEGLAKNIQYF. The CDR3 DNA follows: TGTGCCAGCGGGGAGGGGCTCGCCAAAAACATTCAGTACTTC.

Many counts were recorded for this clonotype. This chain connects TRBV5-6 to TRBJ2-3; 8 nucleotides agree with TRBD2. This CDR3 contains 15 residues. CDR1 SGHDT and CDR2 YYEEEE come from the germline V gene. After removal of 0 bases from V and 5 bases from J, the junction contained 5 bases not matched to a gene. The CDR3 DNA sequence: TGTGCCAGCAGCTTGGTACGGCTAGCGGGAGATACGCAGTATTTT. Its translation is CASSLVRLAGDTQYF.

This clonotype was observed at least ten times. The CDR3 loop reads CASSLATVISYNEQFF. The CDR3 bases are TGTGCCAGCAGTTTAGCGACAGTGATCTCCTACAATGAGCAGTTCTTC. The chain is built from TRBV27 and TRBJ2-1, with TRBD1 as a possible D gene (5 bases). CDR1 MNHEY and CDR2 SMNVEV come from the germline V gene (reference sequence). The CDR3 contains 16 residues. V lost 2 bases and J 0 bases, leaving 11 bases between the germline ends.

V gene TRBV28 combines with J gene TRBJ2-3; D tentatively fits TRBD1 or TRBD2 (5 bases each). Trimming pared 7 bases from V and 5 bases from J, leaving 34 bases between. The germline CDR1 and CDR2 sequences are MDHEN and SYDVKM. The CDR3 consists of 20 residues. The CDR3 bases are TGTGCCAGCACGTGGGGCCTAGGACTCGCTCCCCCTATGGCACAAGATACGCAGTATTTT. Its protein is CASTWGLGLAPPMAQDTQYF. The full variable domain, completed using reference TRBV28 and TRBJ2-3, is DVKVTQSSRYLVKRTGEKVFLECVQDMDHENMFWYRQDPGLGLRLIYFSYDVKMKEKGDIPEGYSVSREKKERFSLILESASTNQTSMYLCASTWGLGLAPPMAQDTQYFGPGTRLTVL.

This clonotype was observed many times. V usage is TRBV7-9 and J usage is TRBJ1-6, with TRBD1 identical over 8 bases. This CDR3 region has 14 residues. The trim removed 5 bases at V and 6 bases at J, leaving 3 bases unmatched. Germline V gene data show CDR1 as SEHNR and CDR2 as FQNEAQ (reference sequence). This CDR3 reads CASSADRGNSPLHF. In nucleotides, the CDR3 is TGTGCCAGCAGCGCCGACAGGGGTAATTCACCCCTCCACTTT.

This chain uses TRBV5-6 with TRBJ2-3, with 8 bases that match TRBD1. The CDR3 runs 15 residues. V shed 4 bases and J 2 bases; nucleotides not matched to a gene: 6. Per the germline V gene, CDR1 is SGHDT and CDR2 is YYEEEE. The CDR3 region has the DNA TGTGCCAGCAGCCGTGACAGGGGAGCCACAGATACGCAGTATTTT. Protein product: CASSRDRGATDTQYF.

In this sample, this clonotype turned up many times. The rearrangement joins TRBV7-2 to TRBJ2-1; D uncertain. From germline, CDR1 is SGHTA and CDR2 FQGNSA. This CDR3 comprises 14 residues. Trimming removed 0 bases at V and 6 bases at J, with 9 bases between. CDR3 in amino acids: CASSLAAGINEQFF. CDR3 bases: TGTGCCAGCAGCTTAGCAGCAGGCATCAATGAGCAGTTCTTC.

This clonotype was seen more than once but under ten times. CDR3 sequence: CASRARDRSYEQYF. The CDR3 nucleotides read TGTGCCAGTAGGGCCCGGGACAGATCCTACGAGCAGTACTTC. This sequence joins TRBV19 and TRBJ2-7, with 7 bases lining up with TRBD1. CDR1 and CDR2 (germline): LNHDA, SQIVND (reference sequence). With 6 bases clipped from V and 1 base from J, the junction kept 6 bases outside the gene matches. The CDR3 extends over 14 amino acids.

This clonotype was counted between two and nine times. This rearrangement joins TRBV7-9 to TRBJ1-1; D not resolved. There are 11 residues in the CDR3. Trimming took off 5 bases at V and 6 bases at J, with 7 bases between the two ends. CDR1 SEHNR and CDR2 FQNEAQ come from the germline V gene (reference sequence). CDR3 nucleotides: TGTGCCAGCAGCCCGTCATCTGAAGCTTTCTTT. Encoded protein: CASSPSSEAFF.

The V and J genes are TRBV20-1 and TRBJ2-3; D remains unclear. From germline, CDR1 is DFQATT and CDR2 SNEGSKA (reference sequence). V was clipped by 5 bases and J by 0 bases, with 18 bases between them. CDR3 length equals 16 residues. CDR3: CSARITDSLSTDTQYF. The CDR3, as DNA: TGCAGTGCTCGAATTACCGACTCGCTGAGCACAGATACGCAGTATTTT.

This clonotype was observed many times. The rearrangement uses TRBV4-3 and TRBJ2-1; D is uncertain. Germline V lookup: CDR1 LGHNA, CDR2 YSLEER. The CDR3 has 13 residues. V lost 0 bases to trimming and J lost 5 bases, with 5 bases between them. CDR3 DNA sequence: TGCGCCAGCAGCCAAGAGAGCCACAATGAGCAGTTCTTC. Translating gives CASSQESHNEQFF.

V gene TRBV20-1 combines with J gene TRBJ2-1; 8 bases match TRBD2. CDR1 is DFQATT and CDR2 is SNEGSKA in the germline V gene (reference sequence). The CDR3 has 17 amino acids. V lost 0 bases to trimming and J lost 9 bases; unmatched junction nucleotides: 16. As DNA, the CDR3 is TGCAGTGCTAGAGATCACCCGGGTTTAGTCGGGGGGGTTGAGCAGTTCTTC. Its translation: CSARDHPGLVGGVEQFF.